Listed below are T cell receptor beta chains from one sample, sequenced in a study of T cell responses to AZD1222 COVID-19 vaccine. The repertoire was sequenced with immunoSEQ multiplex PCR; TCRdb's copy has only in-frame clones and lacks some. The table lists 120,000 or so clones, 70% to 90% of them singletons. Sequences were derived from peripheral blood, sampled on day 0 of AZD1222 vaccination. The receptor set was obtained from an adult in good health. Each CDR3 is given with its conserved first and last residue. The order of the fields is V gene, J gene, D gene, clone size, CDR3 protein, CDR3 DNA. The D gene is left open where the match is weak. A clone size is listed for some rows: how often the clone was seen (once, few, many), or a class if it is expanded.

v_call: TRBV18; j_call: TRBJ2-4; d_call: NA; clone_size: NA; cdr3_aa: CASSLRDKQKAKNIQYF; cdr3_nt: TGTGCCAGCTCACTGAGGGACAAACAAAAAGCCAAAAACATTCAGTACTTC
v_call: TRBV4-3; j_call: TRBJ1-5; d_call: NA; clone_size: many; cdr3_aa: CASSQNPDRNQPQHF; cdr3_nt: TGCGCCAGCAGCCAGAACCCGGACAGAAATCAGCCCCAGCATTTT
v_call: TRBV15; j_call: TRBJ2-2; d_call: TRBD2; clone_size: NA; cdr3_aa: CATSSHGGGWTGELFF; cdr3_nt: TGTGCCACCAGCAGCCATGGGGGGGGATGGACCGGGGAGCTGTTTTTT
v_call: TRBV12-3/TRBV12-4; j_call: TRBJ1-2; d_call: NA; clone_size: NA; cdr3_aa: CASSPRTNYGYTF; cdr3_nt: TGTGCCAGCAGTCCTAGGACGAACTATGGCTACACCTTC
v_call: TRBV7-8; j_call: TRBJ1-6; d_call: NA; clone_size: NA; cdr3_aa: CASSQGRSRWSYNSPLHF; cdr3_nt: TGTGCCAGCAGCCAGGGACGGAGCCGTTGGTCCTATAATTCACCCCTCCACTTT
v_call: TRBV5-6; j_call: TRBJ1-6; d_call: NA; clone_size: NA; cdr3_aa: CASSLGELRHKGDSPLHF; cdr3_nt: TGTGCCAGCAGCTTGGGGGAGCTTCGCCACAAGGGGGATTCACCCCTCCACTTT
v_call: TRBV28; j_call: TRBJ1-5; d_call: NA; clone_size: once; cdr3_aa: CASRAVGNQPQHF; cdr3_nt: TGTGCCAGCAGAGCGGTTGGCAATCAGCCCCAGCATTTT
v_call: TRBV7-7; j_call: TRBJ2-1; d_call: NA; clone_size: once; cdr3_aa: CASSFSKGNEQFF; cdr3_nt: TGTGCCAGCAGCTTTTCCAAGGGGAATGAGCAGTTCTTC
v_call: TRBV3-1/TRBV3-2; j_call: TRBJ1-4; d_call: NA; clone_size: NA; cdr3_aa: CASSQGSYEKLFF; cdr3_nt: TGTGCCAGCAGCCAAGGTTCTTACGAAAAACTGTTTTTT
v_call: TRBV9; j_call: TRBJ1-6; d_call: NA; clone_size: NA; cdr3_aa: CASSVSDRSSYNSPLHF; cdr3_nt: TGTGCCAGCAGCGTATCAGACCGGAGCTCCTATAATTCACCCCTCCACTTT
v_call: TRBV5-1; j_call: TRBJ2-5; d_call: NA; clone_size: NA; cdr3_aa: CASSLEEETQYF; cdr3_nt: TGCGCCAGCAGCTTGGAGGAAGAGACCCAGTACTTC
v_call: TRBV19; j_call: TRBJ1-2; d_call: TRBD1; clone_size: once; cdr3_aa: CASSSPRQGGYGYTF; cdr3_nt: TGTGCCAGTAGTTCCCCGAGACAGGGGGGCTATGGCTACACCTTC
v_call: TRBV10-3; j_call: TRBJ2-3; d_call: NA; clone_size: NA; cdr3_aa: CAISDSRDTDTQYF; cdr3_nt: TGTGCCATCAGTGATTCAAGGGACACAGATACGCAGTATTTT
v_call: TRBV27; j_call: TRBJ2-3; d_call: TRBD2; clone_size: NA; cdr3_aa: CASSFGSGGATDTQYF; cdr3_nt: TGTGCCAGCAGTTTCGGGAGCGGGGGGGCAACAGATACGCAGTATTTT
v_call: TRBV7-6; j_call: TRBJ2-1; d_call: TRBD2; clone_size: NA; cdr3_aa: CASSLLAGSYNEQFF; cdr3_nt: TGTGCCAGCAGTCTACTAGCGGGGTCGTACAATGAGCAGTTCTTC
v_call: TRBV20-1; j_call: TRBJ1-1; d_call: NA; clone_size: NA; cdr3_aa: CSVKGGGSAFF; cdr3_nt: TGCAGTGTCAAAGGGGGGGGTTCAGCTTTCTTT
v_call: TRBV2; j_call: TRBJ2-2; d_call: TRBD2; clone_size: NA; cdr3_aa: CASSGPSGGRSGELFF; cdr3_nt: TGTGCCAGCAGTGGGCCTAGCGGGGGGAGGTCCGGGGAGCTGTTTTTT
v_call: TRBV7-3; j_call: TRBJ1-1; d_call: TRBD1; clone_size: NA; cdr3_aa: CASSLTGGDAEAFF; cdr3_nt: TGTGCCAGCAGCTTGACAGGGGGCGACGCTGAAGCTTTCTTT
v_call: TRBV7-9; j_call: TRBJ2-7; d_call: NA; clone_size: NA; cdr3_aa: CASSLQGYEQYF; cdr3_nt: TGTGCCAGCAGCCTCCAGGGATACGAGCAGTACTTC
v_call: TRBV5-4; j_call: TRBJ2-7; d_call: NA; clone_size: NA; cdr3_aa: CASSLGGGGAFEQYF; cdr3_nt: TGTGCCAGCAGCTTGGGAGGTGGGGGGGCGTTCGAGCAGTACTTC
v_call: TRBV24-1; j_call: TRBJ1-2; d_call: NA; clone_size: NA; cdr3_aa: CATSDLWGGYTF; cdr3_nt: TGTGCCACCAGTGATTTGTGGGGGGGCTACACCTTC
v_call: TRBV19; j_call: TRBJ2-7; d_call: TRBD1; clone_size: NA; cdr3_aa: CASSPFGTGVFDEQYF; cdr3_nt: TGTGCCAGTAGTCCCTTCGGGACAGGGGTTTTTGACGAGCAGTACTTC
v_call: TRBV5-1; j_call: TRBJ1-5; d_call: NA; clone_size: NA; cdr3_aa: CASSLVPWDSYSNQPQHF; cdr3_nt: TGCGCCAGCAGCTTGGTGCCGTGGGATAGTTATAGCAATCAGCCCCAGCATTTT
v_call: TRBV6-5; j_call: TRBJ2-5; d_call: NA; clone_size: NA; cdr3_aa: CASSLRGQETQYF; cdr3_nt: TGTGCCAGCAGTCTTAGGGGCCAAGAGACCCAGTACTTC
v_call: TRBV28; j_call: TRBJ1-5; d_call: NA; clone_size: NA; cdr3_aa: CASSPGGLNQPQHF; cdr3_nt: TGTGCCAGCAGCCCCGGCGGGCTCAATCAGCCCCAGCATTTT
v_call: TRBV5-5; j_call: TRBJ2-3; d_call: NA; clone_size: NA; cdr3_aa: CASLWDTQRRDTQYF; cdr3_nt: TGTGCCAGCCTCTGGGACACGCAACGGCGGGATACGCAGTATTTT
v_call: TRBV6-5; j_call: TRBJ1-5; d_call: TRBD1; clone_size: NA; cdr3_aa: CASSSDRAWNQPQHF; cdr3_nt: TGTGCCAGCAGTTCTGACAGGGCCTGGAATCAGCCCCAGCATTTT
v_call: TRBV6-6; j_call: TRBJ2-5; d_call: TRBD2; clone_size: NA; cdr3_aa: CASSRTSGEFETQYF; cdr3_nt: TGTGCCAGCAGTCGGACTAGCGGGGAGTTCGAGACCCAGTACTTC
v_call: TRBV19; j_call: TRBJ2-7; d_call: NA; clone_size: once; cdr3_aa: CASSPSGHLYEQYF; cdr3_nt: TGTGCCAGTAGTCCCTCGGGCCACCTCTACGAGCAGTACTTC
v_call: TRBV5-1; j_call: TRBJ1-1; d_call: TRBD1; clone_size: few; cdr3_aa: CASSLAGGARTEAFF; cdr3_nt: TGCGCCAGCAGCTTGGCAGGGGGGGCGCGAACTGAAGCTTTCTTT
v_call: TRBV7-9; j_call: TRBJ2-5; d_call: NA; clone_size: few; cdr3_aa: CASTGKETQYF; cdr3_nt: TGTGCCAGCACAGGGAAGGAGACCCAGTACTTC
v_call: TRBV16; j_call: TRBJ1-3; d_call: NA; clone_size: NA; cdr3_aa: CASSQSSPTTGNTIYF; cdr3_nt: TGTGCCAGCAGCCAATCTTCGCCGACAACTGGAAACACCATATATTTT
v_call: TRBV24-1; j_call: TRBJ2-7; d_call: NA; clone_size: NA; cdr3_aa: CATSSSPGVGVYEQYF; cdr3_nt: TGTGCCACCAGCTCATCCCCGGGAGTCGGGGTCTACGAGCAGTACTTC
v_call: TRBV5-5; j_call: TRBJ2-2; d_call: TRBD2; clone_size: NA; cdr3_aa: CASSATRAGGRSNTGELFF; cdr3_nt: TGTGCCAGCAGCGCAACGAGAGCGGGGGGGCGATCGAACACCGGGGAGCTGTTTTTT
v_call: TRBV5-1; j_call: TRBJ1-6; d_call: TRBD1; clone_size: NA; cdr3_aa: CASSTTGFDNSPLHF; cdr3_nt: TGCGCCAGCAGCACGACAGGGTTTGATAATTCACCCCTCCACTTT
v_call: TRBV4-2; j_call: TRBJ1-2; d_call: TRBD1; clone_size: once; cdr3_aa: CASSQDRGGVEGYTF; cdr3_nt: TGTGCCAGCAGCCAAGATCGAGGGGGCGTAGAGGGCTACACCTTC
v_call: TRBV3-1/TRBV3-2; j_call: TRBJ1-2; d_call: NA; clone_size: NA; cdr3_aa: CASSQGSGGGYTF; cdr3_nt: TGTGCCAGCAGCCAAGGTTCTGGTGGCGGCTACACCTTC
v_call: TRBV19; j_call: TRBJ1-1; d_call: NA; clone_size: NA; cdr3_aa: CASSIGAGQQNTEAFF; cdr3_nt: TGTGCCAGTAGTATAGGTGCCGGACAGCAGAACACTGAAGCTTTCTTT
v_call: TRBV12-3/TRBV12-4; j_call: TRBJ1-4; d_call: TRBD1; clone_size: NA; cdr3_aa: CASSYRTGIVF; cdr3_nt: TGTGCCAGCAGTTACAGGACAGGGATCGTTTTT
v_call: TRBV6-5; j_call: TRBJ1-5; d_call: NA; clone_size: NA; cdr3_aa: CASSPTLGGNQPQHF; cdr3_nt: TGTGCCAGCAGTCCTACCCTGGGGGGCAATCAGCCCCAGCATTTT
v_call: TRBV5-4; j_call: TRBJ2-1; d_call: NA; clone_size: NA; cdr3_aa: CASSFGVNEQFF; cdr3_nt: TGTGCCAGCAGCTTTGGGGTCAATGAGCAGTTCTTC
v_call: TRBV4-3; j_call: TRBJ1-5; d_call: NA; clone_size: NA; cdr3_aa: CASSFEQGKGQPQHF; cdr3_nt: TGCGCCAGCAGCTTCGAACAGGGTAAGGGGCAGCCCCAGCATTTT
v_call: TRBV3-1/TRBV3-2; j_call: TRBJ1-1; d_call: NA; clone_size: NA; cdr3_aa: CASSLGGNTEAFF; cdr3_nt: TGTGCCAGCAGCCTGGGGGGGAACACTGAAGCTTTCTTT
v_call: TRBV2; j_call: TRBJ1-1; d_call: NA; clone_size: NA; cdr3_aa: CASRVGLLSPTEAFF; cdr3_nt: TGTGCCAGCAGGGTGGGGCTTTTGAGCCCCACTGAAGCTTTCTTT
v_call: TRBV5-6; j_call: TRBJ1-2; d_call: TRBD1; clone_size: NA; cdr3_aa: CASSTGTGAYAGYTF; cdr3_nt: TGTGCCAGCAGCACCGGGACAGGGGCCTACGCCGGCTACACCTTC
v_call: TRBV6-5; j_call: TRBJ1-1; d_call: NA; clone_size: NA; cdr3_aa: CASSYSTFWGDTEAFF; cdr3_nt: TGTGCCAGCAGTTACTCGACTTTCTGGGGGGACACTGAAGCTTTCTTT
v_call: TRBV12-3/TRBV12-4; j_call: TRBJ1-1; d_call: NA; clone_size: NA; cdr3_aa: CASSFVPAEAFF; cdr3_nt: TGTGCCAGCAGTTTTGTTCCCGCTGAAGCTTTCTTT
v_call: TRBV7-2; j_call: TRBJ1-5; d_call: NA; clone_size: NA; cdr3_aa: CASSLDLQPQHF; cdr3_nt: TGTGCCAGCAGCTTAGATCTTCAGCCCCAGCATTTT
v_call: TRBV20-1; j_call: TRBJ2-5; d_call: NA; clone_size: NA; cdr3_aa: CSPRQETQYF; cdr3_nt: TGCAGCCCCCGCCAAGAGACCCAGTACTTC
v_call: TRBV2; j_call: TRBJ2-2; d_call: TRBD1; clone_size: once; cdr3_aa: CASSPDRGSTGELFF; cdr3_nt: TGTGCCAGCAGCCCGGACAGGGGATCCACCGGGGAGCTGTTTTTT
v_call: TRBV4-1; j_call: TRBJ2-3; d_call: TRBD2; clone_size: NA; cdr3_aa: CASSQEPSGGTDTQYF; cdr3_nt: TGCGCCAGCAGCCAAGAACCTAGCGGGGGCACAGATACGCAGTATTTT
v_call: TRBV4-1; j_call: TRBJ2-7; d_call: NA; clone_size: NA; cdr3_aa: CASSHSTGTALREQYF; cdr3_nt: TGCGCCAGCAGCCACTCCACCGGGACGGCACTTCGCGAGCAGTACTTC
v_call: TRBV12-3/TRBV12-4; j_call: TRBJ2-5; d_call: NA; clone_size: NA; cdr3_aa: CASSPPGVETQYF; cdr3_nt: TGTGCCAGCAGTCCCCCGGGGGTTGAGACCCAGTACTTC
v_call: TRBV7-9; j_call: TRBJ1-3; d_call: NA; clone_size: NA; cdr3_aa: CASRVEGNTIYF; cdr3_nt: TGTGCCAGCAGGGTGGAGGGAAACACCATATATTTT
v_call: TRBV28; j_call: TRBJ1-5; d_call: TRBD1; clone_size: NA; cdr3_aa: CATKGGRGVQPQHF; cdr3_nt: TGTGCCACAAAGGGTGGCAGGGGGGTTCAGCCCCAGCATTTT